This T cell receptor beta chain was found in a study of IL-17A CD8 T cells in psoriatic arthritis synovium. Study-level background: The goal of the study was to characterize the phenotype, molecular profile and function of synovial IL-17A+CD8+ T cells in the pathogenesis of psoriatic arthritis.

Relative to germline, V is 2 bases shorter and J is 4 bases shorter, with 6 bases between their ends. From its cysteine to its phenylalanine, the CDR3 spans 14 amino acids. CDR3 DNA is the only sequence kept; it has 42 bases, read in frame from the first base. Based on the germline V gene, the CDR1 and CDR2 sequences are SNHLY and FYNNEI. As to this clone: Its antigen is unknown. The record has no base qualities; no much larger clone is one base away.

DNA was extracted (Qiagen), and TCRbeta V-D-J rearrangements were subjected to bias-controlled amplification followed by high-throughput sequencing (immunoSEQ; Adaptive Biotech). In the authors' own workflow: The immunoSEQ Analyzer platform was used to analyze productive sequences at the sequence level. Clonality was calculated as 1 minus Pielou's evenness, with values from 0 (highly polyclonal) to 1 (monoclonal). How much repertoires overlapped between subsets was quantified with the Morisita index, which goes from 0 (no similarity) to 1 (complete similarity). TCRdb's version of the immuneACCESS table is confined to in-frame rearrangements and falls short of the full clone set. An unresolved V gene accounts for under half of the shortfall where checked; the remainder is of unknown origin. D and trimming come from the DNA, and the V and J calls and clone size come from that table. A total of 2,000 to 3,000 clones appear in this sample, approximately 70% of them only once. The top ten constitute 13% to 15% of the sample.

Synovial fluid effusions were drawn by aspiration from the actively inflamed joints of psoriatic arthritis patients. Memory CD8+ T cells in synovial fluid were sorted patient by patient into Tc17 (IL-17A+) cells, bulk memory cells and Tc1 (IL-17A-IFNgamma+) cells in order to compare their TCR repertoires. The Classification of Psoriatic Arthritis Study Group (CASPAR) criteria were met by the psoriatic arthritis patients. CD45RA-CD27+/- plus CD45RA+CD27- cells were sorted as bulk memory CD8+ T cells. Sorted CD8+ T cell subsets from the synovial fluid of a few patients with psoriatic arthritis were subjected to TCRbeta sequencing. Synovial fluid mononuclear cells were isolated with Lymphoprep and cryopreserved in liquid nitrogen before use. Around 52% fetal calf serum and approximately 9.4% dimethyl sulfoxide were contained in the cryopreservation medium. The paper as a whole reports these results and caveats: Only a few patients were included in the TCR sequencing, a limited sample size that the authors acknowledged. Although most synovial CD8+ subsets stayed polyclonal, some individual clones made up over 4.5% of the repertoire. Because no psoriatic arthritis synovial tissue samples were available, cells were taken from synovial fluid instead of synovial tissue.

This chain joins TRBV2 to TRBJ1-6, with no D gene named confidently. This TCR came from a human donor with psoriatic arthritis. The sequencing sample was made of memory CD8+ T cells from synovial fluid. The cell subset or site label, as the study defines it: bulk memory CD8+ T cells (CD45RA-CD27+/- and CD45RA+CD27-). The CDR3 protein: CASSETPYNSPLHF. Here is the DNA: TGTGCCAGCAGTGAAACCCCGTATAATTCACCCCTCCACTTT.